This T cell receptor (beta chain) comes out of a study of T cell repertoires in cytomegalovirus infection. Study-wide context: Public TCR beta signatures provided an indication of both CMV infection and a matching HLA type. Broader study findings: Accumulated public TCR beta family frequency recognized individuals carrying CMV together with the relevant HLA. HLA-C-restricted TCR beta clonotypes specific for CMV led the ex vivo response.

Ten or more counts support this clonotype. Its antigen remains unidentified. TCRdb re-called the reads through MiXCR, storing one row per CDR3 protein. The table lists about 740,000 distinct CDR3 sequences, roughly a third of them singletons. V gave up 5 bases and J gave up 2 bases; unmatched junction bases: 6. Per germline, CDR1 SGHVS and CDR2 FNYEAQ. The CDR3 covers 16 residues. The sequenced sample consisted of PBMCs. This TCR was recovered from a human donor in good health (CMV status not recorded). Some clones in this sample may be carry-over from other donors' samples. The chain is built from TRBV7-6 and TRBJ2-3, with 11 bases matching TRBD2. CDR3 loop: CASSPQTSGVTDTQYF. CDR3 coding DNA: TGTGCCAGCAGCCCCCAGACTAGCGGGGTCACAGATACGCAGTATTTT.